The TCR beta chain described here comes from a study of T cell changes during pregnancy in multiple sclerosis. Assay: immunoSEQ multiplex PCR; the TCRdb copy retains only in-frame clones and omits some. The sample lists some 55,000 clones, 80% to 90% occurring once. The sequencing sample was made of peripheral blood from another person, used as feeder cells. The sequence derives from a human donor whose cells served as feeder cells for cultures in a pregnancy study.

The CDR3 loop reads CASSQATRNLNYGYTF. The DNA of the CDR3 is TGCGCCAGCAGCCAAGCCACACGGAACCTTAACTATGGCTACACCTTC. The rearrangement joins TRBV4-3 to TRBJ1-2, with D hard to call. Germline CDR1 reads LGHNA; CDR2 reads YSLEER. V was pared by 1 base and J by 1 base, with 13 bases between. The CDR3 totals 16 residues.